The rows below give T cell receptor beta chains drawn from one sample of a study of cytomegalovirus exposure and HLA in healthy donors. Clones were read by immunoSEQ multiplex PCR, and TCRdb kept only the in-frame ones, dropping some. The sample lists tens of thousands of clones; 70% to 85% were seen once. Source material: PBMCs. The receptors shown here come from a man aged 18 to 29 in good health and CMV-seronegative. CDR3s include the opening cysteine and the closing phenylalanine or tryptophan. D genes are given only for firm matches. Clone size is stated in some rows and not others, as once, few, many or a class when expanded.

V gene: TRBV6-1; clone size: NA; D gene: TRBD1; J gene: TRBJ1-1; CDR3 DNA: TGTGCCAGCAGGAGGGGGACAGGTGAAGCTTTCTTT; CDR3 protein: CASRRGTGEAFF
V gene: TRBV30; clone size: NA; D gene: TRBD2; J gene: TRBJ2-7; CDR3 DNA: TGTGCCTGGAGCCGGCTTAGCGGGCTCTCCTACGAGCAGTACTTC; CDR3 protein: CAWSRLSGLSYEQYF
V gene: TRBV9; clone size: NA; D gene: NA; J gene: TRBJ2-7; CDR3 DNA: TGTGCCAGCAGCGTAGCAACAGGGCCCTACGAGCAGTACTTC; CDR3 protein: CASSVATGPYEQYF
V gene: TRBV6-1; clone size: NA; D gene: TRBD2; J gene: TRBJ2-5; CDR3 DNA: TGTGCCAGCAGGCGGGAGAGGTTCCAAGAGACCCAGTACTTC; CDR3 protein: CASRRERFQETQYF
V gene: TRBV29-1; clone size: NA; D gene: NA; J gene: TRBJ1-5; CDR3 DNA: TGCAGCGTTGGCGGAAGCAATCAGCCCCAGCATTTT; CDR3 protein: CSVGGSNQPQHF
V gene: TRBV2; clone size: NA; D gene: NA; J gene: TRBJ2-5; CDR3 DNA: TGTGCCAGCACCCGCGGCAGGGGAATCCCAGAGACCCAGTACTTC; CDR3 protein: CASTRGRGIPETQYF
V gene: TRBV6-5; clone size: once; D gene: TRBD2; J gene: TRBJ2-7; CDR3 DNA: TGTGCCAGCACCTCCGGGACTAGCGGGAGCTACGAGCAGTACTTC; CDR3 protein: CASTSGTSGSYEQYF
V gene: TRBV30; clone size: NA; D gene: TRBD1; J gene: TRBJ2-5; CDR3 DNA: TGTGCCGTAGGGTATACGACAGGGGTACAAGAGACCCAGTACTTC; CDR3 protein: CAVGYTTGVQETQYF
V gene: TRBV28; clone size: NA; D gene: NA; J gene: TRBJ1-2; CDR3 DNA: TGTGCCAGCACCCCACTACGTTCCCCTATCGACTATGGCTACACCTTC; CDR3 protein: CASTPLRSPIDYGYTF
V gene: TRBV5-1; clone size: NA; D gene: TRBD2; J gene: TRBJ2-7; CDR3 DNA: TGCGCCAGCAGCTTCCTAGCGGGAGGGCCCGAGCAGTACTTC; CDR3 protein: CASSFLAGGPEQYF
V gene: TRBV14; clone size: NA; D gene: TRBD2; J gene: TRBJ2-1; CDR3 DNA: TGTGCCAGCAGCCAAGATGTGCTAGCGGGAGCGAATGAGCAGTTCTTC; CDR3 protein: CASSQDVLAGANEQFF
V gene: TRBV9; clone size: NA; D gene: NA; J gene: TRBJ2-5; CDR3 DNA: TGTGCCAGCAGCCAGAGGGGAGGACGGCAAGAGACCCAGTACTTC; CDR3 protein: CASSQRGGRQETQYF
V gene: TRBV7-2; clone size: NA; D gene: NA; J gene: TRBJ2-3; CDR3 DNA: TGTGCCAGCAGCCACAGCCAGGATACGCAGTATTTT; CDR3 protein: CASSHSQDTQYF
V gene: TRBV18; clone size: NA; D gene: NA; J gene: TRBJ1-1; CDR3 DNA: TGTGCCAGCTCACCACGAGGTACCGTGAACACTGAAGCTTTCTTT; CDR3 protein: CASSPRGTVNTEAFF
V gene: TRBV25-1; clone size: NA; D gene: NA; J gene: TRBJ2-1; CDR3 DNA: TGTGCCAGCAGTGTCCCCCCTAGCAATGAGCAGTTCTTC; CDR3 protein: CASSVPPSNEQFF
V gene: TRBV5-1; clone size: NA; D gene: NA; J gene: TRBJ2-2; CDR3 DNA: TGCGCCAGCAGCTCGGGGGACAGGAACACCGGGGAGCTGTTTTTT; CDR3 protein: CASSSGDRNTGELFF
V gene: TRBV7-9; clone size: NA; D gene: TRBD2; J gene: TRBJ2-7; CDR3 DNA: TGTGCCAGCAGGCAGACTAGCGCTTCCTACGAGCAGTACTTC; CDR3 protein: CASRQTSASYEQYF
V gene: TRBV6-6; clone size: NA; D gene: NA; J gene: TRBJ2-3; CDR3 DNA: TGTGCCAGCAGTCTTCTGGAGCTTATCACAGATACGCAGTATTTT; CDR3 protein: CASSLLELITDTQYF
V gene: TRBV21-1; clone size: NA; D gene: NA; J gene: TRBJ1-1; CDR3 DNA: TGTGCCAGCAGCAACCAACAAAGACAGGGGGAAAAGGACACTGAAGCTTTCTTT; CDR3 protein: CASSNQQRQGEKDTEAFF
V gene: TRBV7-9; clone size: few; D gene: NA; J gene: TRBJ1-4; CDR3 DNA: TGTGCCAGCAGCTTAGTCAGGACAGCTTCTAATGAAAAACTGTTTTTT; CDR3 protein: CASSLVRTASNEKLFF
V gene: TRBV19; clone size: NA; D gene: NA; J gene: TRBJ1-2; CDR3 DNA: TGTGCCAGTATCGAGACCAGGGGTCCTAACTATGGCTACACCTTC; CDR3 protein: CASIETRGPNYGYTF
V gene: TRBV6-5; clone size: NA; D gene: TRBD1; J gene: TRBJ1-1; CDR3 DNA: TGTGCCAGCAGCCACGGACAGGGTCTAACTGAAGCTTTCTTT; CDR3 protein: CASSHGQGLTEAFF
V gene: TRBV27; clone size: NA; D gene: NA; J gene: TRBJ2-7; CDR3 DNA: TGTGCCAGCAGTCCAAATCCCAGGGGTTGGGAGCAGTACTTC; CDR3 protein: CASSPNPRGWEQYF
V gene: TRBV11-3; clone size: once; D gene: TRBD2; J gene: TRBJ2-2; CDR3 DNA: TGTGCCAGCAGCTTAGCCCCTCCGGGACTAGCGCCCGGGGAGCTGTTTTTT; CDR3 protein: CASSLAPPGLAPGELFF
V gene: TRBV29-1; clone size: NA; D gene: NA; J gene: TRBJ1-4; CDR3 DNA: TGCAGCGTTGACCTTGGGCATGAAAAACTGTTTTTT; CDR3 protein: CSVDLGHEKLFF
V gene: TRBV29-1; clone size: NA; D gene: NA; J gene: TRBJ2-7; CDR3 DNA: TGCAGCGCACAGACCTCTAACCACGAGCAGTACTTC; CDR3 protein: CSAQTSNHEQYF
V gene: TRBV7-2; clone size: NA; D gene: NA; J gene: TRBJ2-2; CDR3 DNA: TGTGCCAGCAGCCCAGTATGGCAAAACACCGGGGAGCTGTTTTTT; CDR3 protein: CASSPVWQNTGELFF
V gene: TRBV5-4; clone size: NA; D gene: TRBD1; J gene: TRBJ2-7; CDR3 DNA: TGTGCCAGCAGCTTGGAAACAGGGGGCAGGTACGAGCAGTACTTC; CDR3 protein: CASSLETGGRYEQYF
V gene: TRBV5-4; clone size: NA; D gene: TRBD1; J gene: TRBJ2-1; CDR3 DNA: TGTGCCAGCAGCCGACCCCTGACAGGGGTACGTGGGGAGTTCTTC; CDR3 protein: CASSRPLTGVRGEFF
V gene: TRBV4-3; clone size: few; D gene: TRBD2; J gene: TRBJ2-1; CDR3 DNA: TGCGCCAGCAGCCAAGATAGCCCACTAGCGGGAGTCCCGGATGAGCAGTTCTTC; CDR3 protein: CASSQDSPLAGVPDEQFF
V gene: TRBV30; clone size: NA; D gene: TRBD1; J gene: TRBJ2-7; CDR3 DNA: TGTGCCTGGAGTACGGGACAGGGGGGCGAGCAGTACTTC; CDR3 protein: CAWSTGQGGEQYF
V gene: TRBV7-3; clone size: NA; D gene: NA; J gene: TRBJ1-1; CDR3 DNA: TGTGCCAGCAGCTTAATTCCGGGGTCGGGCACTGAAGCTTTCTTT; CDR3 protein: CASSLIPGSGTEAFF
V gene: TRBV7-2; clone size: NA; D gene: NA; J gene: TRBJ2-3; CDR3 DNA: TGTGCCAGCAGCCCCGAAGGCGGCTTCGAGGATACGCAGTATTTT; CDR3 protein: CASSPEGGFEDTQYF